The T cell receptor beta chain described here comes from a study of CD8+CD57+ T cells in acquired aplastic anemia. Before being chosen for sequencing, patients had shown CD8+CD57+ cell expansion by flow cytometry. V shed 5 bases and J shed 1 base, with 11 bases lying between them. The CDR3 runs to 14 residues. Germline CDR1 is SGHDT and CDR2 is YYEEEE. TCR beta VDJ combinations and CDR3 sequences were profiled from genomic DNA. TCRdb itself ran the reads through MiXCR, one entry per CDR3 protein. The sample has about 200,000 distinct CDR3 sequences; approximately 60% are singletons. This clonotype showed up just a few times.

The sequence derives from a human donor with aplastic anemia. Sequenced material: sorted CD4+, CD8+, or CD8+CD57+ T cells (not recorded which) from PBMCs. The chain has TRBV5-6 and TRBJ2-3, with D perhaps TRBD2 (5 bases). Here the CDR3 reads CASSLSAGTDTQYF. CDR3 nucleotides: TGTGCCAGCAGTTTATCAGCGGGCACAGATACGCAGTATTTT.